This is a list of T cell receptor beta chains from one sample in a study of blood T cell repertoires in COVID-19. Repertoires were generated with immunoSEQ multiplex PCR, while TCRdb's copy carries only in-frame clones and drops some. The sample lists under 300,000 clones; approximately 83% were seen once. Sequenced material: PBMCs or T cells enriched from blood (not recorded which). The receptors derive from a woman in her fifties or sixties who had recovered from COVID-19. The conserved cysteine and the conserved F or W are not part of the CDR3 here. Each record gives: CDR3 length, J gene, V gene, CDR3 protein.

len: 11
j_gene: TRBJ2-5
v_gene: TRBV28
CDR3aa: ASSLPGLETQY

len: 14
j_gene: TRBJ1-6
v_gene: TRBV27
CDR3aa: ASTRDRVAYNSPLH

len: 13
j_gene: TRBJ2-7
v_gene: TRBV3-1/TRBV3-2
CDR3aa: ASSLISGRTHEQY

len: 17
j_gene: TRBJ1-3
v_gene: TRBV4-1
CDR3aa: ASSQEDTTGPFSGNTIY

len: 12
j_gene: TRBJ2-3
v_gene: TRBV19
CDR3aa: ASAPFGGTDTQY

len: 11
j_gene: TRBJ2-7
v_gene: TRBV28
CDR3aa: ASTLGTTYEQY

len: 13
j_gene: TRBJ2-3
v_gene: TRBV5-1
CDR3aa: ASSLGQGHTDTQY

len: 10
j_gene: TRBJ2-3
v_gene: TRBV12-3/TRBV12-4
CDR3aa: ASSRLGDTQY

len: 13
j_gene: TRBJ2-2
v_gene: TRBV5-1
CDR3aa: ASSLTSGSTGELF

len: 11
j_gene: TRBJ1-2
v_gene: TRBV27
CDR3aa: ASYSLANYGYT

len: 13
j_gene: TRBJ1-5
v_gene: TRBV2
CDR3aa: ASSQGARSNQPQH

len: 13
j_gene: TRBJ2-1
v_gene: TRBV10-2
CDR3aa: ASSLAGETYNEQF

len: 10
j_gene: TRBJ2-1
v_gene: TRBV30
CDR3aa: AWSERGNEQF

len: 12
j_gene: TRBJ1-2
v_gene: TRBV28
CDR3aa: ASTLPGQGYGYT

len: 13
j_gene: TRBJ1-2
v_gene: TRBV14
CDR3aa: ASSQTPGVAYGYT

len: 18
j_gene: TRBJ2-1
v_gene: TRBV19
CDR3aa: ASSFKASGTGPSSYNEQF

len: 11
j_gene: TRBJ2-7
v_gene: TRBV15
CDR3aa: ATSLGSNYEQY

len: 15
j_gene: TRBJ1-4
v_gene: TRBV18
CDR3aa: ASSPKPYTATNEKLF

len: 17
j_gene: TRBJ1-2
v_gene: TRBV5-4
CDR3aa: ASSLPLGQGASINGGYT

len: 11
j_gene: TRBJ2-1
v_gene: TRBV5-1
CDR3aa: ASSLPGTPEQF

len: 11
j_gene: TRBJ1-5
v_gene: TRBV29-1
CDR3aa: SVGDSRNQPQH

len: 11
j_gene: TRBJ2-5
v_gene: TRBV28
CDR3aa: ASSLLEKETQY

len: 10
j_gene: TRBJ2-7
v_gene: TRBV28
CDR3aa: ASSFNSEGQY

len: 16
j_gene: TRBJ1-2
v_gene: TRBV7-9
CDR3aa: ASSSPWTGGQVNYGYT

len: 14
j_gene: TRBJ2-5
v_gene: TRBV19
CDR3aa: ASHRTSGRQQETQY

len: 13
j_gene: TRBJ2-7
v_gene: TRBV19
CDR3aa: ASSTPDRPPYEQY

len: 14
j_gene: TRBJ1-2
v_gene: TRBV6-5
CDR3aa: ASSYHGQGVMSSYT

len: 11
j_gene: TRBJ1-1
v_gene: TRBV29-1
CDR3aa: SVEGLANTEAF

len: 12
j_gene: TRBJ2-5
v_gene: TRBV7-2
CDR3aa: ASSLRAGSETQY

len: 13
j_gene: TRBJ1-5
v_gene: TRBV7-9
CDR3aa: ASSSGQGSNQPQH

len: 13
j_gene: TRBJ1-2
v_gene: TRBV7-8
CDR3aa: ASSRVGTGNYGYT

len: 9
j_gene: TRBJ1-4
v_gene: TRBV2
CDR3aa: ASKVGGGLF

len: 14
j_gene: TRBJ1-5
v_gene: TRBV6-1
CDR3aa: ASSAPAGASNQPQH